This T cell receptor beta chain was documented in a study of OX40 agonist ivuxolimab in advanced cancers. Study as a whole: Ivuxolimab, which is an agonistic anti-OX40 (CD134) antibody, was administered to the patients. Hepatocellular carcinoma, melanoma, renal cell or head and neck cancer was diagnosed in the dose-escalation patients.

Using immunoSEQ multiplex PCR, the repertoire was profiled, and TCRdb retains in-frame clones only, with some absent. The sample includes roughly 50,000 clones, approximately 80% of them seen just once. V was trimmed by 4 bases and J by 6 bases, leaving 24 bases between them. This CDR3 has 18 residues. Germline-derived CDR1 and CDR2 are MGHRA and YSYEKL. Sequenced material: CD4+ or CD8+ T cells sorted from blood, taken in a trial of the OX40 agonist ivuxolimab. This clonotype originated in an adult with an advanced solid tumor such as melanoma, head and neck, liver or kidney cancer. The chain combines TRBV4-1 with TRBJ2-2, with D maybe TRBD2 (6 bases). For the CDR3, the DNA is TGCGCCAGCAGCCCCTCCCTCGGGACTCACTCTGGATCCGGGGAGCTGTTTTTT. Its translation is CASSPSLGTHSGSGELFF.